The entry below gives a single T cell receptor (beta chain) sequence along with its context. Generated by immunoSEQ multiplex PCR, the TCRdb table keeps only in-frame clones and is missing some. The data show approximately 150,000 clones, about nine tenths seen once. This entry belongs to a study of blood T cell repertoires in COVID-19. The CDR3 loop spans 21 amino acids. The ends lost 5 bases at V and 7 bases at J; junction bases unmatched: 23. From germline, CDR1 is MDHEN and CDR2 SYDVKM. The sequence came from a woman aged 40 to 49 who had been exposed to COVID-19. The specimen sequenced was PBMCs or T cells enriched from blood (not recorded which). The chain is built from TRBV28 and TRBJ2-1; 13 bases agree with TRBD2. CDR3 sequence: CASSPLGQGSGLAGHRNEQFF. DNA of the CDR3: TGTGCCAGCAGTCCCCTGGGACAGGGGTCGGGACTAGCGGGGCATCGTAATGAGCAGTTCTTC.